What follows are 8 T cell receptor beta chains derived from one specimen sequenced in a study of T cells after yellow fever vaccination (dated by TCRdb to the late 2010s). The treatment or condition tag for this specimen amounts to: live attenuated yellow fever vaccine strain. Libraries came from 5' RACE. Sequencing was carried out with an Illumina NovaSeq 6000. Starting from the raw public reads, TCRdb applied fastp trimming at Q25, assembled clones with MiXCR and retained in-frame beta chains. A single entry per CDR3 protein holds the most common genes and DNA from its merged rows. The sample yields 300,000 to 400,000 distinct CDR3 sequences; 12% were counted once. Approximately 3.3% of the sample lies in the top ten. Sequenced material: CD4+ T cells sorted from PBMCs, taken 15 days after the yellow fever booster vaccination. Source of these receptors: a man aged 18 to 30 who received the YFV17D yellow fever vaccine.

The sample holds a few counts of this clonotype. V gene TRBV6-5 combines with J gene TRBJ1-5; D is undetermined. Per germline, CDR1 MNHEY and CDR2 SVGAGI. The CDR3 contains 12 residues. With 8 bases removed from V and 4 bases from J, the gap between germline ends came to 9 bases. The CDR3, as DNA: TGTGCCAGCGGTGGACCGAATCAGCCCCAGCATTTT. It yields the protein CASGGPNQPQHF.

The J gene is TRBJ2-5, the V gene TRBV5-1; no firm D call. This CDR3 contains 15 residues. Germline assignment: CDR1 SGHRS and CDR2 YFSETQ. The V gene lost 0 bases and the J gene lost 1 base, with 10 bases spanning the gap. The CDR3 is CASSLVVRSQETQYF. The CDR3 bases are TGCGCCAGCAGCTTGGTGGTAAGGTCCCAAGAGACCCAGTACTTC.

The V and J genes are TRBV20-1 and TRBJ1-1; 8 bases align to TRBD1. Looked up from germline, CDR1 is DFQATT and CDR2 is SNEGSKA (reference sequence). This CDR3 has 14 residues. Unmatched junction bases numbered 11, after V lost 5 bases and J lost 6 bases. CDR3 bases: TGCAGTGCTCTGCGACAGGGGATAGCGGCTGAAGCTTTCTTT. Its translation is CSALRQGIAAEAFF.

This clonotype was recorded at least ten times. The junction differs from germline at one of its ends, possibly a read error. The genes are TRBV7-7 and TRBJ1-1; the D is unclear. Germline V gene lookup returns CDR1 SSHAT and CDR2 FNYEAQ (reference sequence). The CDR3 runs to 13 residues. The CDR3 nucleotides are TGTGCTAGCAGCTTAGATCTGGGCGCTGAAGCTTTCTTT. It translates to CASSLDLGAEAFF.

This clonotype was seen only a few times. The V call is TRBV2, the J call TRBJ1-3; 9 bases align to TRBD1. The CDR3 totals 15 residues. Germline V gene sequence: CDR1 SNHLY, CDR2 FYNNEI. Trimming cost V 8 bases and J 3 bases; bases outside gene matches: 8. CDR3 sequence: CASDEQGAGGNTIYF. CDR3 DNA sequence: TGTGCCAGCGATGAACAGGGGGCGGGTGGAAACACCATATATTTT.

This sequence joins TRBV5-5 and TRBJ2-7; D unclear. The CDR3 loop spans 13 amino acids. The V gene's germline CDR1 is SGHKS and CDR2 YYEKEE (reference sequence). Trimming left V 5 bases short and J 7 bases short, with 16 bases between. CDR3 in amino acids: CASSARALGEQYF. CDR3 nucleotide sequence: TGTGCCAGCAGTGCTCGGGCCTTGGGAGAGCAGTACTTC.

This clonotype has only a few counts. The V and J genes are TRBV5-1 and TRBJ2-5; no definite D call. V lost 2 bases and J 4 bases, leaving 9 bases between the germline ends. Germline V gene sequence: CDR1 SGHRS, CDR2 YFSETQ. CDR3 length: 13 amino acids. For the CDR3, the DNA is TGCGCCAGCAGCTTACCCAGAGTAGAGACCCAGTACTTC. Protein sequence: CASSLPRVETQYF. Full variable domain (outside the CDR3, taken from reference TRBV5-1 and TRBJ2-5): KAGVTQTPRYLIKTRGQQVTLSCSPISGHRSVSWYQQTPGQGLQFLFEYFSETQRNKGNFPGRFSGRQFSNSRSEMNVSTLELGDSALYLCASSLPRVETQYFGPGTRLLVL.

Many counts were recorded for this clonotype. The V and J genes are TRBV29-1 and TRBJ2-3; D gene ambiguous. The CDR3 covers 13 residues. Per germline, CDR1 SQVTM and CDR2 ANQGSEA. The V end lost 4 bases, the J end lost 3 bases, and 11 bases lay between the germline ends. Here the CDR3 DNA reads TGCAGCGTTGCACGGCTGGGTACAGATACGCAGTATTTT. Translated: CSVARLGTDTQYF.